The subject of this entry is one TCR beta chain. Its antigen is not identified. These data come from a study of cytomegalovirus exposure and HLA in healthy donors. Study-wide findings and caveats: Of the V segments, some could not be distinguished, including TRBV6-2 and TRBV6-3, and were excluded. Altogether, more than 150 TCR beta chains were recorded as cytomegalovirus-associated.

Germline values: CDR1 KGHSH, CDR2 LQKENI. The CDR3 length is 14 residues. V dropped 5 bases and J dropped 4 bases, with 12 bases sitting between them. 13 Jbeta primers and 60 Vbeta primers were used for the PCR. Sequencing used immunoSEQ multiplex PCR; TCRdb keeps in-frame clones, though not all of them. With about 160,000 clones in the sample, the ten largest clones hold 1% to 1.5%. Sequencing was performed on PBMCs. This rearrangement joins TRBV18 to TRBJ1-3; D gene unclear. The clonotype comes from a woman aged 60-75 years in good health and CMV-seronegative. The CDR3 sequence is CASSGGPVGNTIYF. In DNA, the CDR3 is TGTGCCAGCTCAGGAGGGCCAGTAGGAAACACCATATATTTT.